Given below is one T cell receptor (beta chain) in context. Its antigen is unknown. In the PCR, 60 Vbeta and 13 Jbeta primers were used. In the authors' methods: Approximately 11 million of the 80 million or so unique TCR beta chains counted in a later analysis were shared. Some clones are missing from TCRdb's copy, which holds only in-frame ones; the method was immunoSEQ multiplex PCR. The V and J calls and the clone size are those of that table, but D and trimming were determined from the DNA. This sample contains about 150,000 clones. These data come from a study of cytomegalovirus exposure and HLA in healthy donors. The J segment lost 4 bases and the V segment lost 4 bases, leaving 9 bases of the junction unmatched. Germline CDR1 reads SGHAT; CDR2 reads FQNNGV. CDR3 length: 15 residues. Study-level findings and limits: The sole available immune exposure information was CMV serostatus. The study dropped some indistinguishable V segments, TRBV6-2 and TRBV6-3 among them. The later analysis indicated that the majority of CMV-associated TCR beta chains appeared HLA-restricted.

The sample was PBMCs. This clonotype originated in a woman between 45 and 60 years old in good health and CMV-seronegative. The chain combines TRBV11-2 with TRBJ2-7, with 8 bases fitting TRBD1. The CDR3 sequence: CASSWRQGSRYEQYF. In DNA form, the CDR3 reads TGTGCCAGCAGCTGGCGACAGGGGTCAAGGTACGAGCAGTACTTC.